This record looks at one T cell receptor beta chain sequence and its context. Its antigen is as yet unknown. The germline CDR1 and CDR2 sequences are PRHDT and FYEKMQ (reference sequence). V lost 0 bases and J lost 11, with 11 bases in between. This CDR3 has 13 amino acids. Deep-level assay runs were performed. Authors' data handling: For the immunoSEQ data, sequences were junction-only without quality scores, so filtering differed. Profiling relied on immunoSEQ multiplex PCR, and the TCRdb table lists in-frame clones only, not all of them. V and J calls and clone size are those listed in that table; D and trimming were worked out from the DNA. Of around 990,000 clones in the sample, 70% to 80% were seen once. The sample comes from a study of shared clonotypes between healthy human individuals. Study-wide results and caveats: Naive CD4 clonotypes were shared across several donors at 4.5% to 6.5%.

Sequencing was done on a sample of memory CD4+ T cells from PBMCs. Regarding subset: CD45RA-negative fraction. The gene calls are TRBV13 and TRBJ1-5; the D is unclear. This TCR derives from a man younger than 35 in good health. Some clones in this sample may be carry-over from other donors' samples. Here the CDR3 reads CASSLGRLSTQHF. For the CDR3, the DNA is TGTGCCAGCAGCTTAGGCCGGCTCTCAACCCAGCATTTT.